Each of the 20 T cell receptor beta chains below was sequenced from the same sample in a study of CD8 T cells in Susac syndrome. Random hexamers were used to reverse transcribe roughly 0.45 to 1 ug of RNA. TCRdb ran MiXCR on the immunoSEQ multiplex PCR reads and lists one entry per CDR3 protein. The sample carries some 240,000 distinct CDR3 sequences, about 96% recorded once. Sequences were obtained from CD4+ T cells from PBMCs. These receptors were obtained from a human donor with Susac syndrome.

The rearrangement joins TRBV1 to TRBJ2-1; the table calls TRBD2, which could not be checked here. TRBV1 is termed a pseudogene. There are 22 residues in the CDR3. CDR3 in DNA: TGCACCAGCAGCCAACCATTTGGACTAGGCGGGAGACCAACATCACGCCGGAATGAGCAGTTCTTC. It translates to CTSSQPFGLGGRPTSRRNEQFF.

The gene calls are TRBV20-1 and TRBJ2-1; D might be TRBD2 (6 bases). V was cut by 6 bases and J by 7 bases, with 19 bases left in between. Germline loops: CDR1 DFQATT, CDR2 SNEGSKA (reference sequence). The CDR3 consists of 14 residues. CDR3 sequence reads: CSATGTPSSNEQFF. The DNA of the CDR3 is TGCAGTGCAACCGGGACTCCCTCCAGTAATGAGCAGTTCTTC.

The V gene is TRBV6-5, the J gene TRBJ2-7, with TRBD1 matching 9 bases. CDR1 is MNHEY, CDR2 SVGAGI, per germline. V shed 0 bases, J shed 4 bases, and the junction held 4 bases outside the gene matches. This CDR3 region has 15 residues. This chain's CDR3 is CASSYSLGQGYEQYF. The CDR3, as DNA: TGTGCCAGCAGTTACTCGTTGGGACAGGGATACGAGCAGTACTTC.

The genes are TRBV7-2 and TRBJ2-5; D gene unclear. V was shortened by 5 bases and J by 0 bases, with 16 bases between the two germline ends. The CDR3 is 16 amino acids. The germline V gene has CDR1 SGHTA and CDR2 FQGNSA. CDR3 region: CASSLVPGSNQETQYF. The CDR3 nucleotides read TGTGCCAGCAGCCTAGTCCCCGGATCAAACCAAGAGACCCAGTACTTC.

The chain has TRBV20-1 and TRBJ2-1; 8 nucleotides agree with TRBD1. J was trimmed by 6 bases and V by 0 bases; bases with no gene match: 7. Germline assignment: CDR1 DFQATT and CDR2 SNEGSKA (reference sequence). This CDR3 spans 15 amino acids. Here the CDR3 reads CSARDRQGATNEQFF. CDR3 sequence (DNA): TGCAGTGCTAGAGATCGGCAGGGGGCTACCAATGAGCAGTTCTTC.

The chain employs TRBV28 and TRBJ1-1; 7 nucleotides line up with TRBD1. The CDR3 runs 14 residues. The V segment lost 7 bases and the J segment 1 base; nucleotides outside the gene matches: 6. Per the germline V gene, CDR1 is MDHEN and CDR2 is SYDVKM. This chain's CDR3 is CASISGQENTEAFF. Written as DNA, the CDR3 is TGTGCCAGCATCTCAGGACAGGAGAACACTGAAGCTTTCTTT.

This clonotype was found once. The rearrangement uses TRBV30 and TRBJ2-5; D gene unclear. The CDR3 is made up of 14 amino acids. Germline CDR1 is GTSNPN and CDR2 is SVGIG (reference sequence). Trimming removed 4 bases at V and 5 bases at J, with 17 bases between. The DNA of the CDR3 is TGTGCCTGGAATCGGGCGGTTTCACGGGAGACCCAGTACTTC. Translated, it gives CAWNRAVSRETQYF.

The V call is TRBV2, the J call TRBJ1-1; D ambiguous. Per the germline V gene, CDR1 is SNHLY and CDR2 is FYNNEI. Between the trimmed V and J ends, which lost 6 bases and 3 bases, there was a span of 11 bases. The CDR3 runs 13 residues. The CDR3 region is CASSPEVYTEAFF. CDR3 in DNA: TGTGCCAGCAGCCCCGAGGTTTACACTGAAGCTTTCTTT.

The rearrangement joins TRBV20-1 to TRBJ2-7; no definite D call. The CDR3 is 14 amino acids. Germline-derived CDR1 and CDR2 are DFQATT and SNEGSKA (reference sequence). The germline V and J ends were trimmed by 6 bases and 0 bases, with 15 bases remaining between them. In DNA, the CDR3 is TGCAGTGCCCTCCCGGGCGCGCCCTCCTACGAGCAGTACTTC. Translating it yields CSALPGAPSYEQYF.

The chain couples TRBV27 to TRBJ2-7; perhaps TRBD2 as D (5 bases). V lost 5 bases and J 0 bases, leaving 11 bases between the germline ends. CDR3 size: 14 residues. The germline V gene encodes CDR1 MNHEY and CDR2 SMNVEV (reference sequence). Written as DNA, the CDR3 is TGTGCCAGCAGTCCGGGGAGTAACTCCTACGAGCAGTACTTC. Protein: CASSPGSNSYEQYF.

The chain couples TRBV11-2 to TRBJ2-1; TRBD2 matches at 9 bases. The CDR3 totals 15 residues. The V segment lost 4 bases and the J segment 9 bases; nucleotides outside the gene matches: 10. Per germline, CDR1 SGHAT and CDR2 FQNNGV. As DNA, the CDR3 is TGTGCCAGCAGCTCCGGTTGGGGGACTAGCATTGAGCAGTTCTTC. Its translation is CASSSGWGTSIEQFF.

This clonotype came up once. The J gene is TRBJ2-1, the V gene TRBV20-1; the D is unclear. V lost 4 bases and J 8 bases, leaving 9 bases between the germline ends. This CDR3 has 11 residues. Germline V CDR1 and CDR2: DFQATT, SNEGSKA (reference sequence). CDR3 sequence (DNA): TGCAGTGCTATCCCCATACATGAGCAGTTCTTC. This encodes CSAIPIHEQFF.

This chain joins TRBV20-1 and TRBJ2-5; 8 bases fit TRBD1. The CDR3 totals 13 residues. Germline CDR1 is DFQATT and CDR2 is SNEGSKA (reference sequence). The V segment lost 0 bases and the J segment 4 bases; nucleotides outside the gene matches: 1. CDR3: CSAREDRGETQYF. CDR3 in DNA: TGCAGTGCTAGAGAAGACAGGGGAGAGACCCAGTACTTC.

The rearrangement joins TRBV6-5 to TRBJ2-7; a weak D match, TRBD2 (6 bases). Germline V CDR1 and CDR2: MNHEY, SVGAGI. Deletions cut 5 bases from V and 0 bases from J, with 14 bases between. This CDR3 region has 15 residues. The chain's CDR3 is CASSRAGTSSYEQYF. In nucleotides, the CDR3 is TGTGCCAGCAGTCGAGCGGGCACGAGCTCCTACGAGCAGTACTTC.

The genes are TRBV12-3 or TRBV12-4 and TRBJ2-5, with D perhaps being TRBD1 or TRBD2 (5 bases each). The CDR3 contains 14 residues. V lost 3 bases, J lost 7 bases, and 15 bases lay in between. The CDR3 nucleotides are TGTGCCAGCAGTTTCGGGGCAGGATTGGGGACCCAGTACTTC. Encoded protein: CASSFGAGLGTQYF.

V and J are TRBV3-1 and TRBJ1-2, with a weak D call TRBD1 (5 bases). This CDR3 region has 14 residues. Trimming left V 2 bases short and J 4 bases short, with 11 bases between. Germline V lookup: CDR1 LGHDT, CDR2 YNNKEL (reference sequence). The CDR3 reads CASSQYRPSYGYTF. Written as DNA, the CDR3 is TGTGCCAGCAGCCAATACAGGCCTTCCTATGGCTACACCTTC.

The genes are TRBV6-6 and TRBJ2-7, with D possibly matching TRBD1 (6 bases). V lost 5 bases to trimming and J lost 1 base, with 15 bases between them. The germline gives CDR1 MNHNY, CDR2 SVGAGI (reference sequence). The CDR3 loop spans 15 amino acids. The CDR3 coding sequence is TGTGCCAGCAGTCCCAGGGGATATAGTTCCTACGAGCAGTACTTC. Amino acid sequence: CASSPRGYSSYEQYF.

The rearrangement joins TRBV5-1 to TRBJ2-7; tentative D call: TRBD2 (7 bases). Trimming left V 4 bases short and J 4 bases short, with 15 bases between. CDR1 is SGHRS and CDR2 is YFSETQ in the germline V gene. This CDR3 comprises 14 residues. CDR3 sequence (DNA): TGCGCCAGCAGCCGTTCGGGGGGCCAATACGAGCAGTACTTC. Protein sequence: CASSRSGGQYEQYF.

The chain is built from TRBV20-1 and TRBJ1-5, with D unclear. Germline loops: CDR1 DFQATT, CDR2 SNEGSKA (reference sequence). This CDR3 is 12 amino acids long. Trimming cost V 3 bases and J 0 bases, with 3 bases left between them. The CDR3 DNA reads TGCAGTGCTAGTATTAGCAATCAGCCCCAGCATTTT. Amino acid sequence: CSASISNQPQHF.

The chain is built from TRBV6-5 and TRBJ2-6, with D unclear. Trimming pared 2 bases from V and 0 bases from J, leaving 5 bases between. The CDR3 covers 15 residues. CDR1 and CDR2 (germline): MNHEY, SVGAGI. The CDR3: CASSYGSSGANVLTF. Written as DNA, the CDR3 is TGTGCCAGCAGTTACGGTAGCTCTGGGGCCAACGTCCTGACTTTC.